The 9 T cell receptor beta chains below were found in one sample sequenced in a study of cytomegalovirus exposure and HLA in healthy donors. The PCR was carried out with 60 Vbeta primers and 13 Jbeta primers. This table comes from immunoSEQ multiplex PCR, and its TCRdb copy is limited to in-frame clones, with some not included. The sample consists of 110,000 or so clones, 65% to 85% of them appearing once. The sample consisted of PBMCs. These receptors originate from a woman aged 18 to 35 in good health and CMV-seronegative.

The rearrangement links TRBV14 to TRBJ1-1; maybe TRBD1 (5 bases). V gave up 6 bases and J gave up 2 bases, with 10 bases separating them. Germline CDR1 SGHDN, CDR2 FVKESK. The CDR3 extends over 13 amino acids. For the CDR3, the DNA is TGTGCCAGCAGGAAACAGGAAAACACTGAAGCTTTCTTT. Protein: CASRKQENTEAFF.

Only one count was recorded for this clone. This sequence joins TRBV6-1 and TRBJ2-2; D possibly corresponds to TRBD2 (5 bases). V gave up 4 bases and J gave up 10 bases, with 13 bases separating them. CDR3 length: 13 residues. Germline CDR1 reads MNHNS; CDR2 reads SASEGT. The CDR3 here is CASSAKKREELFF. CDR3 bases: TGTGCCAGCAGTGCAAAGAAACGGGAGGAGCTGTTTTTT.

This clone has a single count. The chain joins TRBV5-4 to TRBJ2-7, with 7 bases identical to TRBD1. Germline V gene lookup returns CDR1 SGHNT and CDR2 YYREEE (reference sequence). The CDR3 is made up of 14 amino acids. With V trimmed by 4 bases and J by 2 bases, 6 bases remained unmatched. The CDR3 DNA reads as TGTGCCAGCAGCAAGGACAGGCCGGCCTACGAGCAGTACGTC. It is translated as CASSKDRPAYEQYV.

This clone showed up just once. The V call is TRBV27, the J call TRBJ2-1; no clear D gene. Germline V gene data show CDR1 as MNHEY and CDR2 as SMNVEV (reference sequence). The CDR3 is 16 residues long. With 1 base removed from V and 0 bases from J, the gap between germline ends came to 10 bases. The chain's CDR3 is CASSLLARNSYNEQFF. CDR3 sequence (DNA): TGTGCCAGCAGTTTATTAGCACGAAACTCCTACAATGAGCAGTTCTTC.

This clone was found a few times. The chain employs TRBV18 and TRBJ1-1, with D tentatively TRBD1 (6 bases). CDR1 and CDR2 from the germline V gene are KGHSH and LQKENI. This CDR3 is built from 14 residues. Trimming pared 2 bases from V and 1 base from J, leaving 8 bases between. The CDR3 reads CASSPGTPNTEAFF. CDR3 DNA: TGTGCCAGCTCACCAGGGACACCGAACACTGAAGCTTTCTTT.

The chain carries TRBV9 and TRBJ1-3; TRBD1 is a possible D gene (5 bases). The CDR3 is 15 residues long. Per germline, CDR1 SGDLS and CDR2 YYNGEE. V was trimmed by 2 bases and J by 4 bases, leaving 13 bases between them. CDR3 nucleotide sequence: TGTGCCAGCAGCGTCCAGGGATTCGCCGGAAACACCATATATTTT. Encoded protein: CASSVQGFAGNTIYF.

The chain is built from TRBV5-5 and TRBJ2-7, with D perhaps TRBD1 (5 bases). Germline loops: CDR1 SGHKS, CDR2 YYEKEE (reference sequence). Trimming cost V 3 bases and J 2 bases, with 21 bases left between them. The CDR3 spans 17 residues. CDR3 loop: CASSSTPLTAITYEQYV. CDR3 sequence (DNA): TGTGCCAGCAGCTCCACGCCACTGACAGCAATAACCTACGAGCAGTACGTC.

This sequence joins TRBV10-3 and TRBJ2-7; D not resolved. Trimming stripped 2 bases from V and 3 bases from J, with 8 bases between. Per the germline V gene, CDR1 is ENHRY and CDR2 is SYGVKD. The CDR3 runs 13 residues. The chain's CDR3 is CAISELPHYEQYF. The CDR3 bases are TGTGCCATCAGTGAGCTACCCCACTACGAGCAGTACTTC.

This sequence joins TRBV11-2 and TRBJ2-7; no firm D call. Trimming shortened V by 3 bases and J by 0 bases, and 12 bases separated the two germline ends. CDR1 and CDR2 from the germline V gene are SGHAT and FQNNGV. The CDR3 extends over 15 amino acids. The CDR3 sequence is CASSFEASDSYEQYF. The CDR3 nucleotides are TGTGCCAGCAGCTTCGAGGCTAGTGACTCCTACGAGCAGTACTTC.